The 26 T cell receptor beta chains below all came from one sample that was sequenced in a study of blood T cell repertoires in COVID-19 (dated by TCRdb to 2018 to 2020). Library preparation was by the immunoSEQ multiplex PCR assay. TCRdb retrieved this table from immuneACCESS and kept in-frame rearrangements only. Not all clones are present; in checked studies, unresolved V genes account for under half, and no reason is known for the remainder. The sample table holds around 21,000 clones, of which 84% were seen once. 3% to 4% of the sample lies in the top ten. Sequenced: peripheral blood. The receptor set was obtained from a man in his forties with acute or convalescent COVID-19.

The chain links TRBV6-1 to TRBJ1-4, with D possibly matching TRBD1 (5 bases). This CDR3 is built from 18 residues. V was cut by 4 bases and J by 1 base, with 19 bases left in between. Germline V gene data show CDR1 as MNHNS and CDR2 as SASEGT. As DNA, the CDR3 is TGTGCCAGCAGTGGAAGGGGAGGGAGCGCCCTAACTAATGAAAAACTGTTTTTT. Translating gives CASSGRGGSALTNEKLFF.

The chain is built from TRBV11-3 and TRBJ1-1; the D is unclear. Germline V lookup: CDR1 SGHNT, CDR2 YENEEA. The CDR3 sequence is 12 residues long. V was cut by 2 bases and J by 6 bases, with 7 bases left in between. The CDR3 loop is CASSLSGAEAFF. The DNA for the CDR3 is TGTGCCAGCAGCTTATCCGGGGCTGAAGCTTTCTTT.

The rearrangement links TRBV7-2 to TRBJ2-7; 7 bases map to TRBD2. The V segment lost 5 bases and the J segment 5 bases; nucleotides outside the gene matches: 15. Per germline, CDR1 SGHTA and CDR2 FQGNSA. This CDR3 contains 16 residues. CDR3 protein: CASSHQLGDYSNEQYF. The CDR3 bases are TGTGCCAGCAGCCATCAATTAGGGGACTATTCGAACGAGCAGTACTTC.

The CDR3 sequence is CASSLVRTSGQETQYF. The CDR3 region has the DNA TGCGCCAGCAGCTTGGTCCGGACTAGCGGTCAAGAGACCCAGTACTTC. V and J are TRBV5-1 and TRBJ2-5; TRBD2 agrees at 10 bases. Germline trimming cut 0 bases from V and 2 bases from J; bases unmatched to any gene: 4. The CDR3 loop spans 16 amino acids. Germline V CDR1 and CDR2: SGHRS, YFSETQ.

The chain uses TRBV5-6 and TRBJ2-7, with D possibly TRBD2 on 6 matching bases. This CDR3 is built from 14 residues. V was shortened by 2 bases and J by 2 bases, with 11 bases between the two germline ends. The V gene's germline CDR1 is SGHDT and CDR2 YYEEEE. This CDR3 reads CASSLGLATYEQYF. The CDR3 DNA follows: TGTGCCAGCAGCTTAGGTCTAGCGACCTACGAGCAGTACTTC. The whole variable domain, remainder taken from reference TRBV5-6 and TRBJ2-7, is DAGVTQSPTHLIKTRGQQVTLRCSPKSGHDTVSWYQQALGQGPQFIFQYYEEEERQRGNFPDRFSGHQFPNYSSELNVNALLLGDSALYLCASSLGLATYEQYFGPGTRLTVT.

This clone was recorded a few times. This chain links TRBV28 with TRBJ2-7; 7 bases line up with TRBD1. The CDR3 covers 14 residues. V trimming: 4 bases; J trimming: 3 bases; junction bases outside the gene matches: 6. CDR1 is MDHEN, CDR2 SYDVKM, per germline. CDR3 sequence (DNA): TGTGCCAGCAGTTCCCCGGGACAGAACTACGAGCAGTACTTC. Translated: CASSSPGQNYEQYF.

The J gene is TRBJ2-7, the V gene TRBV3-1 (or the pseudogene TRBV3-2); 11 nucleotides align to TRBD2. The junction had 5 bases not matched to a gene; V was cut back by 5 bases and J by 5 bases. CDR1 is LGHDT and CDR2 is YNNKEL in the germline V gene (reference sequence). There are 14 residues in the CDR3. CDR3: CASSTGTSGDEQYF. The CDR3 DNA is TGTGCCAGCAGCACTGGGACTAGCGGCGACGAGCAGTACTTC.

The CDR3 coding sequence is TGTGCCAGCAGCGTAGTTCCGGGCACAGATACGCAGTATTTT. This sequence encodes CASSVVPGTDTQYF. This chain links TRBV9 with TRBJ2-3, with D hard to call. The germline V gene encodes CDR1 SGDLS and CDR2 YYNGEE. V gave up 0 bases and J gave up 1 base, with 6 bases separating them. The CDR3 extends over 14 amino acids.

The rearrangement uses TRBV12-5 and TRBJ1-1; D perhaps matches TRBD1 (5 bases). The V end lost 5 bases, the J end lost 1 base, and 8 bases lay between the germline ends. CDR1 is LGHNT and CDR2 is FRNRAP in the germline V gene. CDR3 size: 13 residues. CDR3 bases: TGTGCTAGTGGTCGGACAAAGAACACTGAAGCTTTCTTT. It specifies CASGRTKNTEAFF. Full variable domain (remainder filled in from reference TRBV12-5 and TRBJ1-1): DARVTQTPRHKVTEMGQEVTMRCQPILGHNTVFWYRQTMMQGLELLAYFRNRAPLDDSGMPKDRFSAEMPDATLATLKIQPSEPRDSAVYFCASGRTKNTEAFFGQGTRLTVV.

The chain links TRBV20-1 to TRBJ1-4; maybe TRBD1 (5 bases). V was trimmed by 3 bases and J by 8 bases, leaving 10 bases between them. CDR1 and CDR2 (germline): DFQATT, SNEGSKA (reference sequence). The CDR3 sequence is 12 residues long. The CDR3 coding sequence is TGCAGTGCTAGTGGTAGGGGCGAAAAACTGTTTTTT. This gives the protein CSASGRGEKLFF.

The chain links TRBV6-5 to TRBJ2-5; TRBD1 is a possible D gene (5 bases). With 5 bases removed from V and 5 bases from J, the gap between germline ends came to 15 bases. Germline CDR1 MNHEY, CDR2 SVGAGI. This CDR3 is built from 14 residues. This CDR3 is CASSPIQGTETQYF. As DNA, the CDR3 is TGTGCCAGCAGTCCAATTCAGGGTACGGAGACCCAGTACTTC.

The genes are TRBV4-1 and TRBJ1-5; TRBD1 is a possible D gene (6 bases). Germline assignment: CDR1 MGHRA and CDR2 YSYEKL. Between the trimmed V and J ends, which lost 6 bases and 6 bases, there was a span of 15 bases. The CDR3 extends over 14 amino acids. CDR3 sequence reads: CASRTTEGVQPQHF. The CDR3 DNA sequence: TGCGCCAGCAGGACAACTGAGGGGGTTCAGCCCCAGCATTTT.

The CDR3 nucleotides are TGTGCCAGCAGCGTATCCGGGATAGAAACCTACGAGCAGTACTTC. Amino acids: CASSVSGIETYEQYF. The chain joins TRBV9 to TRBJ2-7, with D tentatively TRBD2 (5 bases). The CDR3 is 15 residues long. The V gene lost 1 base and the J gene lost 2 bases, with 13 bases spanning the gap. Germline V gives CDR1 SGDLS, CDR2 YYNGEE.

CDR3 region: CASSQDSLSNVLTF. The CDR3 DNA sequence: TGTGCCAGCAGCCAGGACAGCCTTTCCAACGTCCTGACTTTC. V usage is TRBV7-7 and J usage is TRBJ2-6, with a weak D call TRBD1 (6 bases). The CDR3 is 14 residues long. Germline V gives CDR1 SSHAT, CDR2 FNYEAQ (reference sequence). Deletions cut 5 bases from V and 8 bases from J, with 13 bases between.

The J gene is TRBJ2-5, the V gene TRBV25-1; no definite D call. Germline V lookup: CDR1 MGHDK, CDR2 SYGVNS. V gave up 0 bases and J gave up 5 bases, with 10 bases separating them. This CDR3 has 14 residues. CDR3 in DNA: TGTGCCAGCAGTGAATACGGTGGCAGGGAGACCCAGTACTTC. Amino acids: CASSEYGGRETQYF.

The chain couples TRBV19 to TRBJ1-6, with 7 bases matching TRBD1. Germline V gene data show CDR1 as LNHDA and CDR2 as SQIVND (reference sequence). V shed 5 bases and J 9 bases; nucleotides not matched to a gene: 4. CDR3 size: 13 residues. CDR3 in amino acids: CASSPDRASPLHF. As DNA, the CDR3 is TGTGCCAGTAGTCCCGACAGGGCTTCACCCCTCCACTTT. Complete variable domain (other parts from reference TRBV19 and TRBJ1-6): DGGITQSPKYLFRKEGQNVTLSCEQNLNHDAMYWYRQDPGQGLRLIYYSQIVNDFQKGDIAEGYSVSREKKESFPLTVTSAQKNPTAFYLCASSPDRASPLHFGNGTRLTVT.

The V gene is TRBV6-4, the J gene TRBJ2-1; 9 nucleotides match TRBD2. Germline CDR1 is MRHNA and CDR2 is SNTAGT. V was pared by 2 bases and J by 4 bases, with 3 bases of the junction left unmatched. There are 15 residues in the CDR3. The CDR3 here is CASSDETSGYNEQFF. DNA of the CDR3: TGTGCCAGCAGTGACGAGACTAGCGGTTACAATGAGCAGTTCTTC.

CDR3 nucleotides: TGTGCCAGTAGTTCGGAGACAGGGGGCACTGAAGCTTTCTTT. This translates into CASSSETGGTEAFF. The rearrangement links TRBV19 to TRBJ1-1; TRBD1 matches 9 bases. CDR3 length: 14 amino acids. The trim removed 5 bases at V and 4 bases at J, leaving 5 bases unmatched. Germline V lookup: CDR1 LNHDA, CDR2 SQIVND (reference sequence).

This chain joins TRBV5-1 and TRBJ2-7; 7 bases match TRBD1. V was clipped by 3 bases and J by 2 bases; unmatched bases: 8. The CDR3 totals 15 residues. Germline V gives CDR1 SGHRS, CDR2 YFSETQ. The CDR3, as DNA: TGCGCCAGCAGCTGGACAGGAGAGAAGACCTACGAGCAGTACTTC. This codes for CASSWTGEKTYEQYF. The full variable domain, its missing parts supplied by reference TRBV5-1 and TRBJ2-7, is KAGVTQTPRYLIKTRGQQVTLSCSPISGHRSVSWYQQTPGQGLQFLFEYFSETQRNKGNFPGRFSGRQFSNSRSEMNVSTLELGDSALYLCASSWTGEKTYEQYFGPGTRLTVT.

The J gene is TRBJ1-3, the V gene TRBV4-1; TRBD1 is a possible D gene (5 bases). The CDR3 loop spans 18 amino acids. V was pared by 5 bases and J by 0 bases, with 20 bases between. Per the germline V gene, CDR1 is MGHRA and CDR2 is YSYEKL. The CDR3 nucleotides are TGCGCCAGCAGCAAGGTCGCCGCGGGGGGGAACTCTGGAAACACCATATATTTT. Translation gives CASSKVAAGGNSGNTIYF.

The chain carries TRBV7-6 and TRBJ1-6; D not resolved. The CDR3 has 13 residues. Germline assignment: CDR1 SGHVS and CDR2 FNYEAQ. V lost 3 bases and J lost 5, with 5 bases in between. CDR3 residues: CASSLSNNSPLHF. The CDR3 region has the DNA TGTGCCAGCAGCTTGAGCAATAATTCACCCCTCCACTTT.

CDR3 coding DNA: TGTGCCAGTACGGGTCGACAGTACAATGAGCAGTTCTTC. This gives the protein CASTGRQYNEQFF. This chain connects TRBV19 to TRBJ2-1, with a possible D match to TRBD1 (5 bases). The germline CDR1 and CDR2 sequences are LNHDA and SQIVND (reference sequence). V was trimmed by 7 bases and J by 4 bases, leaving 11 bases between them. The CDR3 is made up of 13 amino acids. Supplemented by reference TRBV19 and TRBJ2-1, the full variable domain reads DGGITQSPKYLFRKEGQNVTLSCEQNLNHDAMYWYRQDPGQGLRLIYYSQIVNDFQKGDIAEGYSVSREKKESFPLTVTSAQKNPTAFYLCASTGRQYNEQFFGPGTRLTVL.

The chain recombines TRBV18 with TRBJ1-5, with 7 positions matching TRBD1. From germline, CDR1 is KGHSH and CDR2 LQKENI. Trimming removed 3 bases from V and 2 bases from J; junction bases left unmatched: 4. The CDR3 contains 15 residues. The CDR3 nucleotides are TGTGCCAGCTCACCGCAGGGGGATCGCAATCAGCCCCAGCATTTT. It yields the protein CASSPQGDRNQPQHF.

The chain carries TRBV5-3 and TRBJ2-3; TRBD2 is a possible D gene (6 bases). TRBV5-3 is an open reading frame whose function is uncertain. Trimming shortened V by 4 bases and J by 2 bases, and 14 bases separated the two germline ends. The CDR3 has 15 amino acids. The CDR3 DNA sequence: TGTGCCAGAAGCCATTCTTCGGGAGACACAGATACGCAGTATTTT. Its translation is CARSHSSGDTDTQYF.

This chain uses TRBV2 with TRBJ1-6, with D hard to call. V was shortened by 6 bases and J by 8 bases, with 17 bases between the two germline ends. Germline V CDR1 and CDR2: SNHLY, FYNNEI. The CDR3 contains 15 residues. CDR3 nucleotides: TGTGCCAGCAGCAAAGAGGAGGGTGTCTATTCACCCCTCCACTTT. Translated: CASSKEEGVYSPLHF.

This clone has just one count. The V call is TRBV19, the J call TRBJ2-5, with TRBD2 identical over 8 bases. Germline CDR1 LNHDA, CDR2 SQIVND (reference sequence). Trimming at V came to 3 bases and at J to 4 bases, leaving 10 bases not matched to a gene. This CDR3 is 16 amino acids long. The CDR3 region is CASSIRAGGSGETQYF. The DNA for the CDR3 is TGTGCCAGTAGTATTCGGGCGGGAGGATCGGGAGAGACCCAGTACTTC.